Below, 16 T cell receptor beta chains from the same sample are listed, as sequenced in a study of blood T cells in healthy people across ages (dated by TCRdb to between 2014 and 2016). The method behind the library was 5' RACE. The sequencing machine was an Illumina HiSeq 2500. The second PCR ran for about 7 to 11 cycles and used a J-beta primer mix along with a sample-barcoded 5' primer. TCRdb reanalyzed the raw reads on its own, using fastp at Q25 for trimming and MiXCR for clone calling, and kept in-frame beta chains. Rows are combined by CDR3 protein, so each entry shows the most common genes and DNA. The table for this sample lists some 1.5 million distinct CDR3 sequences; approximately 28% of them were counted only once. In total, the top ten clones hold 7.7% of the sample. Sequenced material: blood. All receptors come from a woman aged 30 to 39 in good health.

This chain links TRBV3-1 with TRBJ2-1; D gene ambiguous. CDR3 size: 13 residues. Trimming removed 4 bases at V and 6 bases at J, with 10 bases between. Germline CDR1 reads LGHDT; CDR2 reads YNNKEL (reference sequence). The CDR3 loop is CASSPLGPNEQFF. The CDR3 DNA reads TGTGCCAGCAGCCCCCTCGGGCCCAATGAGCAGTTCTTC.

The sample holds many counts of this clonotype. The rearrangement links TRBV7-2 to TRBJ2-4; the D call may be TRBD1 or TRBD2 (5 bases each). The CDR3 is 16 residues long. Germline CDR1 SGHTA, CDR2 FQGNSA. The ends were cut back, 5 bases at V and 0 bases at J, with 14 bases in the middle. The CDR3 reads CASSDRGSPAKNIQYF. Written as DNA, the CDR3 is TGTGCCAGCAGCGACCGGGGCTCCCCAGCCAAAAACATTCAGTACTTC.

The V call is TRBV7-9, the J call TRBJ1-1, with D unresolved. From germline, CDR1 is SEHNR and CDR2 FQNEAQ (reference sequence). The CDR3 totals 14 residues. The germline V and J ends were trimmed by 5 bases and 4 bases, with 14 bases remaining between them. In nucleotides, the CDR3 is TGTGCCAGCAGCCTCCTCATGGAGGGCACTGAAGCTTTCTTT. Amino acid sequence: CASSLLMEGTEAFF.

Remarks on this clonotype: A much larger clone lies a single base off, so this may be a read error. The chain joins TRBV28 to TRBJ2-7; D call uncertain. Germline V CDR1 and CDR2: MDHEN, SYDVKM. The CDR3 consists of 16 residues. The CDR3 loop is CTSSLHGTFSSYEQYF. The CDR3 DNA follows: TGTACCAGCAGTCTCCACGGAACCTTTAGCTCCTACGAGCAGTACTTC. The entire variable domain, with the rest obtained from reference TRBV28 and TRBJ2-7, is as follows: DVKVTQSSRYLVKRTGEKVFLECVQDMDHENMFWYRQDPGLGLRLIYFSYDVKMKEKGDIPEGYSVSREKKERFSLILESASTNQTSMYLCTSSLHGTFSSYEQYFGPGTRLTVT.

A few counts support this clonotype. Since a much larger clone is just one base distant, this may be a read error. The chain has TRBV29-1 and TRBJ2-4, with D maybe TRBD2 (5 bases). Between the trimmed V and J ends, which lost 2 bases and 13 bases, there was a span of 18 bases. The germline CDR1 and CDR2 sequences are SQVTM and ANQGSEA. The length of the CDR3 is 13 residues. The CDR3 DNA is TGCAGCGTTGAAAGTACTAGTACAAATGAGCAGTACTTC. It specifies CSVESTSTNEQYF.

This clonotype has a handful of counts. The chain is built from TRBV6-5 and TRBJ2-1, with 9 nucleotides matching TRBD2. The CDR3 sequence is 15 residues long. CDR1 and CDR2 from the germline V gene are MNHEY and SVGAGI. The V gene end was trimmed by 6 bases and the J gene end by 5 bases; junction bases not matched to a gene: 8. The DNA of the CDR3 is TGTGCCAGCAGCCTAAGGAGCGGGGGGAACAATGAGCAGTTCTTC. Protein sequence: CASSLRSGGNNEQFF.

The gene calls are TRBV27 and TRBJ1-5, with D unresolved. Trimming shortened V by 4 bases and J by 4 bases, and 11 bases separated the two germline ends. The CDR3 extends over 14 amino acids. The germline CDR1 and CDR2 sequences are MNHEY and SMNVEV (reference sequence). For the CDR3, the DNA is TGTGCCAGCAGTTCCCGGTGGTCAAATCAGCCCCAGCATTTT. It is translated as CASSSRWSNQPQHF.

This clonotype was seen at least ten times. V usage is TRBV12-5 and J usage is TRBJ2-1, with TRBD2 matching 12 bases. In germline, CDR1 is LGHNT, CDR2 FRNRAP. J was trimmed by 8 bases and V by 6 bases; bases with no gene match: 14. This CDR3 spans 17 amino acids. CDR3 protein: CASGPTTLAGGPYEQFF. Written as DNA, the CDR3 is TGTGCTAGTGGCCCTACGACCCTAGCGGGGGGGCCCTATGAGCAGTTCTTC. Together with reference TRBV12-5 and TRBJ2-1, the CDR3 gives the full variable domain: DARVTQTPRHKVTEMGQEVTMRCQPILGHNTVFWYRQTMMQGLELLAYFRNRAPLDDSGMPKDRFSAEMPDATLATLKIQPSEPRDSAVYFCASGPTTLAGGPYEQFFGPGTRLTVL.

This rearrangement joins TRBV18 to TRBJ2-6; D ambiguous. Trimming took 3 bases from V and 0 from J, leaving 9 bases between them. The germline V gene encodes CDR1 KGHSH and CDR2 LQKENI. This CDR3 contains 16 residues. The CDR3 here is CASSPTTSSGANVLTF. Written as DNA, the CDR3 is TGTGCCAGCTCACCCACAACAAGCTCTGGGGCCAACGTCCTGACTTTC.

Remarks on this clonotype: The junction departs from the called germline gene at one end, perhaps through a read error. In nucleotides, the CDR3 is TGTGCCAGCAGCGTAGGTACTAGCGGGGTCAATGAGCGGTTCTTC. Its protein is CASSVGTSGVNERFF. The chain couples TRBV9 to TRBJ2-1, with TRBD2 matching 10 bases. The V gene's germline CDR1 is SGDLS and CDR2 YYNGEE. CDR3 length: 15 residues.

This clonotype was seen more than once but under ten times. The chain links TRBV13 to TRBJ2-7; possible D gene TRBD1, 6 bases. Germline V gives CDR1 PRHDT, CDR2 FYEKMQ (reference sequence). The CDR3 has 14 residues. V lost 5 bases and J lost 3, with 14 bases in between. The CDR3 nucleotides read TGTGCCAGCAGCCCAACACAGGGAAACTACGAGCAGTACTTC. Its protein is CASSPTQGNYEQYF.

The chain links TRBV12-3 or TRBV12-4 to TRBJ1-2; D remains unclear. The CDR3 loop spans 13 amino acids. The V and J ends lost 6 bases and 7 bases respectively, with 15 bases between them. The CDR3 bases are TGTGCCAGCAGGGCTGGACTCCTGGCTGGCTACACCTTC. Protein: CASRAGLLAGYTF.

This clonotype was detected a few times. The chain combines TRBV6-6 with TRBJ1-2; possible D gene TRBD1, 5 bases. The CDR3 is 13 residues long. V lost 4 bases, J lost 6 bases, and 12 bases lay in between. Germline CDR1 MNHNY, CDR2 SVGAGI (reference sequence). The CDR3 bases are TGTGCCAGCAGTTTACAAGAAGGGGATGGCTACACCTTC. The encoded protein is CASSLQEGDGYTF.

The chain joins TRBV7-2 to TRBJ2-2; 9 bases match TRBD2. The CDR3 runs 14 residues. V shed 7 bases, J shed 6 bases, and the junction held 6 bases outside the gene matches. CDR1 is SGHTA and CDR2 is FQGNSA in the germline V gene. CDR3 in amino acids: CASKGLALSGELFF. In nucleotides, the CDR3 is TGTGCCAGCAAGGGACTAGCCCTTTCCGGGGAGCTGTTTTTT.

This clonotype was observed many times. One end of the junction fails to match germline, which may point to a read error. The rearrangement links TRBV4-3 to TRBJ1-2, with a possible D match to TRBD1 (6 bases). The germline V gene encodes CDR1 LGHNA and CDR2 YSLEER. The CDR3 sequence is 14 residues long. The CDR3 DNA reads as TGCTCCAGCAGCCAACCAGGGGCCAACTATGGCTACACCTTC. Encoded protein: CSSSQPGANYGYTF.

This chain joins TRBV9 and TRBJ2-3; D perhaps matches TRBD1 (5 bases). Germline V gives CDR1 SGDLS, CDR2 YYNGEE. Trimming took 1 base from V and 3 from J, leaving 9 bases between them. CDR3 size: 14 residues. The CDR3 DNA reads TGTGCCAGCAGCGTACTACAGGCGACAGATACGCAGTATTTT. Its protein is CASSVLQATDTQYF.